These 10 T cell receptor beta chains originate from one sample sequenced in a study of OX40 agonist ivuxolimab in advanced cancers. TCRdb's table, derived via immunoSEQ multiplex PCR, lists solely in-frame clones and lacks some. The sample lists roughly 25,000 clones, roughly 79% occurring once. The sample was CD4+ or CD8+ T cells sorted from blood, taken in a trial of the OX40 agonist ivuxolimab. All receptors derive from an adult with an advanced solid tumor such as melanoma, head and neck, liver or kidney cancer.

This chain connects TRBV10-3 to TRBJ2-3; D is unclear. V lost 3 bases, J lost 4 bases, and 11 bases lay in between. The CDR3 totals 14 residues. CDR1 and CDR2 (germline): ENHRY, SYGVKD. CDR3 residues: CAISDSSTPDTQYF. For the CDR3, the DNA is TGTGCCATCAGTGACTCGTCAACCCCAGATACGCAGTATTTT.

The chain links TRBV29-1 to TRBJ2-2; D call uncertain. CDR3 length: 13 residues. Trimming took 5 bases from V and 2 from J, leaving 9 bases between them. The germline gives CDR1 SQVTM, CDR2 ANQGSEA. CDR3 sequence (DNA): TGCAGCGTTCGCGACACCAACACCGGGGAGCTGTTTTTT. Residues: CSVRDTNTGELFF.

The chain links TRBV28 to TRBJ1-5; 8 bases align to TRBD1. The CDR3 consists of 14 residues. Germline loops: CDR1 MDHEN, CDR2 SYDVKM. The J segment lost 7 bases and the V segment lost 8 bases, leaving 10 bases of the junction unmatched. The CDR3 reads CASRTQGAGQPQHF. DNA for the CDR3: TGTGCCAGCCGCACCCAGGGGGCCGGGCAGCCCCAGCATTTT.

This clone was counted between two and nine times. The CDR3 loop is CASSGQASSNQPQHF. As DNA, the CDR3 is TGTGCCAGCAGTGGGCAGGCGAGTAGCAATCAGCCCCAGCATTTT. This chain uses TRBV2 with TRBJ1-5, with D unclear. Trimming shortened V by 4 bases and J by 0 bases, and 10 bases separated the two germline ends. The CDR3 covers 15 residues. The germline CDR1 and CDR2 sequences are SNHLY and FYNNEI. The full variable domain, its missing parts supplied by reference TRBV2 and TRBJ1-5, is EPEVTQTPSHQVTQMGQEVILRCVPISNHLYFYWYRQILGQKVEFLVSFYNNEISEKSEIFDDQFSVERPDGSNFTLKIRSTKLEDSAMYFCASSGQASSNQPQHFGDGTRLSIL.

This clone was found a few times. The chain combines TRBV4-3 with TRBJ1-4; 9 nucleotides line up with TRBD1. The CDR3 has 19 residues. The trim removed 3 bases at V and 5 bases at J, leaving 16 bases unmatched. The germline CDR1 and CDR2 sequences are LGHNA and YSLEER. CDR3 in DNA: TGCGCCAGCAGCCAGCTACAGGGGGCAGTTGAGGGTCACAATGAAAAACTGTTTTTT. It translates to CASSQLQGAVEGHNEKLFF.

This clone was seen just once. The genes are TRBV28 and TRBJ2-7, with TRBD1 matching over 9 bases. Trimming at V came to 6 bases and at J to 4 bases, leaving 4 bases not matched to a gene. This CDR3 is built from 13 residues. Germline-derived CDR1 and CDR2 are MDHEN and SYDVKM. The CDR3 DNA reads TGTGCCAGCAGCAGGGACAGGGAGTACGAGCAGTACTTC. This sequence encodes CASSRDREYEQYF. Complete variable domain (other parts from reference TRBV28 and TRBJ2-7): DVKVTQSSRYLVKRTGEKVFLECVQDMDHENMFWYRQDPGLGLRLIYFSYDVKMKEKGDIPEGYSVSREKKERFSLILESASTNQTSMYLCASSRDREYEQYFGPGTRLTVT.

The gene calls are TRBV18 and TRBJ2-3, with D perhaps matching TRBD2 (6 bases). Trimming cost V 5 bases and J 4 bases, with 7 bases left between them. CDR1 and CDR2 (germline): KGHSH, LQKENI. The CDR3 runs 12 residues. The CDR3 DNA sequence: TGTGCCAGCTCAGGGGAGGCAGATACGCAGTATTTT. Its translation: CASSGEADTQYF. Looking up the rest from reference TRBV18 and TRBJ2-3 gives the full variable domain: NAGVMQNPRHLVRRRGQEARLRCSPMKGHSHVYWYRQLPEEGLKFMVYLQKENIIDESGMPKERFSAEFPKEGPSILRIQQVVRGDSAAYFCASSGEADTQYFGPGTRLTVL.

The V call is TRBV28, the J call TRBJ1-2, with D uncertain. CDR3 length equals 11 residues. V was clipped by 7 bases and J by 2 bases, with 5 bases between them. Germline V gene data show CDR1 as MDHEN and CDR2 as SYDVKM. In nucleotides, the CDR3 is TGTGCCAGCATGGGGAACTATGGCTACACCTTC. It codes for CASMGNYGYTF.

The rearrangement joins TRBV19 to TRBJ2-2, with D perhaps matching TRBD1 (5 bases). CDR1 LNHDA and CDR2 SQIVND come from the germline V gene (reference sequence). V lost 4 bases and J lost 6, with 15 bases in between. The CDR3 consists of 15 residues. This CDR3 is CASSKGQGVPGELFF. CDR3 DNA: TGTGCCAGTAGTAAAGGGCAGGGCGTACCCGGGGAGCTGTTTTTT.

This clone was seen a single time. This rearrangement joins TRBV19 to TRBJ2-2, with 12 bases aligning to TRBD2. Trimming removed 5 bases from V and 7 bases from J; junction bases left unmatched: 5. This CDR3 region has 15 residues. CDR1 and CDR2 (germline): LNHDA, SQIVND (reference sequence). In DNA form, the CDR3 reads TGTGCCAGTAGTTATGGACTAGCGGGACTCGGGGAGCTGTTTTTT. This gives the protein CASSYGLAGLGELFF. The variable domain in full, with the rest retrieved from reference TRBV19 and TRBJ2-2, is DGGITQSPKYLFRKEGQNVTLSCEQNLNHDAMYWYRQDPGQGLRLIYYSQIVNDFQKGDIAEGYSVSREKKESFPLTVTSAQKNPTAFYLCASSYGLAGLGELFFGEGSRLTVL.